Here is one TCR beta chain with its context. The antigen is undetermined. The sample originates from a study of cytomegalovirus exposure and HLA in healthy donors. Study-wide results and limits: Most subjects' HLA-A and HLA-B alleles were reportedly predicted from TCR beta sequences.

Primers for the PCR totalled 60 Vbeta and 13 Jbeta. TCRdb's copy holds only in-frame clones and misses some; the assay was immunoSEQ multiplex PCR. There are approximately 160,000 clones in the sample; roughly 82% occur only once, and 1.5% to 2% lies in the top ten. Germline V lookup: CDR1 SGHRS, CDR2 YFSETQ. V trimming: 0 bases; J trimming: 4 bases; junction bases outside the gene matches: 3. This CDR3 has 14 amino acids. The sequencing input was PBMCs. This clonotype was sampled from a woman aged 30 to 39 in good health and CMV-seronegative. J is TRBJ2-7 and V is TRBV5-1; 8 bases are shared with TRBD2. The chain's CDR3 is CASSLVGLAYEQYF. The DNA for the CDR3 is TGCGCCAGCAGCTTGGTAGGACTAGCTTACGAGCAGTACTTC.